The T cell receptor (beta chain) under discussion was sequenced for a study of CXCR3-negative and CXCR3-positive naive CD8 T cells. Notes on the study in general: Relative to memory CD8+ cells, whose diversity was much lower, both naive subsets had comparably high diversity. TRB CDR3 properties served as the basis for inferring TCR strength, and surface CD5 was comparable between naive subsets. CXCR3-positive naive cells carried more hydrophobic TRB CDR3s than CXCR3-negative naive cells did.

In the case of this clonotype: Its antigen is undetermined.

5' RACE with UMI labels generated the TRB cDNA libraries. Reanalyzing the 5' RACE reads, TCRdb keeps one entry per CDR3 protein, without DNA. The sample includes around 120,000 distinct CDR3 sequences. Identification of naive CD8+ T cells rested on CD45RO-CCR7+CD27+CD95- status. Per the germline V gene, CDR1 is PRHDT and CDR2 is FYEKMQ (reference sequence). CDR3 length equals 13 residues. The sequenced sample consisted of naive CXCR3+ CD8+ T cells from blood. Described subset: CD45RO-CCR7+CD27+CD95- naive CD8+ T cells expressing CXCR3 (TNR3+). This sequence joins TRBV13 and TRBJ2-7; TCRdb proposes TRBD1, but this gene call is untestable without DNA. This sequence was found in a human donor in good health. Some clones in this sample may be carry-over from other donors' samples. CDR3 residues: CASSSAGAREQYF. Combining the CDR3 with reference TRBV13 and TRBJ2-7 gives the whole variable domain AAGVIQSPRHLIKEKRETATLKCYPIPRHDTVYWYQQGPGQDPQFLISFYEKMQSDKGSIPDRFSAQQFSDYHSELNMSSLELGDSALYFCASSSAGAREQYFGPGTRLTVT.